Shown below are 32 T cell receptor beta chains from a single sample sequenced in a study of control samples from healthy donors and cancer patients. Sequencing was performed with immunoSEQ multiplex PCR; in TCRdb, only in-frame clones are kept and a portion is missing. The sample lists hundreds of thousands of clones, roughly 90% occurring once. The sequenced sample was PBMCs. The source of these receptors is a middle-aged man with head and neck cancer.

This sequence joins TRBV28 and TRBJ1-5, with no clear D. Trimming left V 3 bases short and J 1 base short, with 10 bases between. The CDR3 has 15 residues. From germline, CDR1 is MDHEN and CDR2 SYDVKM. In DNA form, the CDR3 reads TGTGCCAGCAGTTTCCTGCGGAGAAGCAATCAGCCCCAGCATTTT. This gives the protein CASSFLRRSNQPQHF.

Only one count was recorded for this clone. The chain joins TRBV28 to TRBJ2-2; TRBD2 aligns across 11 bases. This CDR3 spans 15 amino acids. Germline loops: CDR1 MDHEN, CDR2 SYDVKM. Losses at the gene ends were 5 bases for V and 4 bases for J; bases not matched to a gene: 3. Here the CDR3 DNA reads TGTGCCAGCAGTCTACTAGCGGGGGCCACCGGGGAGCTGTTTTTT. It translates to CASSLLAGATGELFF.

V gene TRBV20-1 combines with J gene TRBJ2-2; 11 positions agree with TRBD2. Germline CDR1 and CDR2: DFQATT and SNEGSKA (reference sequence). Trimming removed 3 bases from V and 4 bases from J; junction bases left unmatched: 7. This CDR3 region has 16 residues. DNA of the CDR3: TGCAGTGCTAGTAGCGGGAGGGCCCGAAGCACCGGGGAGCTGTTTTTT. This translates into CSASSGRARSTGELFF.

This clone was picked up one time. The rearrangement links TRBV5-4 to TRBJ1-1; a possible D gene is TRBD1 (5 bases). Trimming removed 1 base from V and 1 base from J, with 8 bases in between. CDR1 is SGHNT and CDR2 is YYREEE in the germline V gene (reference sequence). This CDR3 spans 14 amino acids. CDR3 in amino acids: CASSLPTGNTEAFF. The CDR3 nucleotides read TGTGCCAGCAGCTTGCCCACAGGGAACACTGAAGCTTTCTTT.

J is TRBJ1-2 and V is TRBV9; TRBD1 aligns across 8 bases. In germline, CDR1 is SGDLS, CDR2 YYNGEE. J was trimmed by 5 bases and V by 0 bases; bases with no gene match: 3. This CDR3 is built from 14 residues. This chain's CDR3 is CASSVGQGTYGYTF. CDR3 DNA: TGTGCCAGCAGCGTAGGACAGGGGACTTATGGCTACACCTTC.

This sequence joins TRBV7-9 and TRBJ2-1, with D unclear. This CDR3 has 13 amino acids. The V gene lost 2 bases and the J gene lost 4 bases, with 6 bases spanning the gap. Germline lookup yields CDR1 SEHNR and CDR2 FQNEAQ (reference sequence). In nucleotides, the CDR3 is TGTGCCAGCAGCTTAAGTCGGTACAATGAGCAGTTCTTC. It yields the protein CASSLSRYNEQFF. Together with reference TRBV7-9 and TRBJ2-1, the CDR3 gives the full variable domain: DTGVSQNPRHKITKRGQNVTFRCDPISEHNRLYWYRQTLGQGPEFLTYFQNEAQLEKSRLLSDRFSAERPKGSFSTLEIQRTEQGDSAMYLCASSLSRYNEQFFGPGTRLTVL.

The V call is TRBV5-4, the J call TRBJ1-6, with TRBD1 as a possible D gene (6 bases). CDR1 SGHNT and CDR2 YYREEE come from the germline V gene (reference sequence). V was clipped by 0 bases and J by 10 bases, with 11 bases between them. The CDR3 runs to 14 residues. The chain's CDR3 is CASSLVGGESPLHF. CDR3 DNA: TGTGCCAGCAGCTTGGTTGGGGGCGAATCACCCCTCCACTTT.

The chain has TRBV19 and TRBJ1-5; 7 bases line up with TRBD1. J gave up 5 bases and V 5 bases, and 3 bases lay outside the gene matches. The germline gives CDR1 LNHDA, CDR2 SQIVND (reference sequence). CDR3 length: 13 amino acids. CDR3 loop: CASSGDSDQPQHF. The CDR3 coding sequence is TGTGCCAGTAGTGGGGACAGTGATCAGCCCCAGCATTTT. The whole variable domain, remainder taken from reference TRBV19 and TRBJ1-5, is DGGITQSPKYLFRKEGQNVTLSCEQNLNHDAMYWYRQDPGQGLRLIYYSQIVNDFQKGDIAEGYSVSREKKESFPLTVTSAQKNPTAFYLCASSGDSDQPQHFGDGTRLSIL.

The genes are TRBV9 and TRBJ2-2; tentatively, D is TRBD1 (6 bases). V was pared by 1 base and J by 3 bases, with 13 bases between. Germline V CDR1 and CDR2: SGDLS, YYNGEE. This CDR3 spans 16 amino acids. CDR3 residues: CASSVRQAIDTGELFF. CDR3 in DNA: TGTGCCAGCAGCGTAAGACAGGCGATCGACACCGGGGAGCTGTTTTTT.

The gene calls are TRBV4-3 and TRBJ2-1; D possibly corresponds to TRBD1 (6 bases). V shed 1 base and J shed 7 bases, with 14 bases lying between them. The germline gives CDR1 LGHNA, CDR2 YSLEER. This CDR3 region has 15 residues. The CDR3 DNA reads as TGCGCCAGCAGCCAAGGCCAGGGGTCGGGTAATGAGCAGTTCTTC. Translated: CASSQGQGSGNEQFF.

The V call is TRBV5-1, the J call TRBJ1-4; perhaps TRBD1 as D (5 bases). The ends were cut back, 3 bases at V and 6 bases at J, with 15 bases in the middle. The CDR3 consists of 15 residues. CDR1 and CDR2 from the germline V gene are SGHRS and YFSETQ. In DNA form, the CDR3 reads TGCGCCAGCAGCTCGTCCGGGGCCTGGGATGAAAAACTGTTTTTT. Its translation: CASSSSGAWDEKLFF.

The chain links TRBV4-1 to TRBJ2-2; tentative D call: TRBD1 (5 bases). There are 16 residues in the CDR3. V lost 1 base, J lost 6 bases, and 15 bases lay in between. Germline V CDR1 and CDR2: MGHRA, YSYEKL. The CDR3 DNA follows: TGCGCCAGCAGCCAAGCAGTCAGGGCGAAGGCCGGGGAGCTGTTTTTT. Encoded protein: CASSQAVRAKAGELFF.

The rearrangement joins TRBV12-5 to TRBJ1-1, with unresolved D. Trimming pared 1 base from V and 0 bases from J, leaving 3 bases between. The CDR3 consists of 13 residues. The V gene's germline CDR1 is LGHNT and CDR2 FRNRAP. The CDR3 reads CASGLELNTEAFF. For the CDR3, the DNA is TGTGCTAGTGGTTTGGAGTTGAACACTGAAGCTTTCTTT. The whole variable domain, remainder taken from reference TRBV12-5 and TRBJ1-1, is DARVTQTPRHKVTEMGQEVTMRCQPILGHNTVFWYRQTMMQGLELLAYFRNRAPLDDSGMPKDRFSAEMPDATLATLKIQPSEPRDSAVYFCASGLELNTEAFFGQGTRLTVV.

The chain recombines TRBV19 with TRBJ2-7, with a tentative D call TRBD2 (6 bases). Trimming pared 5 bases from V and 4 bases from J, leaving 15 bases between. CDR1 is LNHDA and CDR2 is SQIVND in the germline V gene (reference sequence). CDR3 size: 14 residues. CDR3 sequence: CASSLPGVRYEQYF. The DNA of the CDR3 is TGTGCCAGTAGTCTCCCGGGAGTTAGGTACGAGCAGTACTTC.

The chain joins TRBV19 to TRBJ1-5; 7 bases fit TRBD1. CDR1 LNHDA and CDR2 SQIVND come from the germline V gene (reference sequence). With 4 bases clipped from V and 0 bases from J, the junction kept 3 bases outside the gene matches. The CDR3 is made up of 15 amino acids. The CDR3 DNA reads as TGTGCCAGTAGTAGAGACAGGGCTAGCAATCAGCCCCAGCATTTT. Its protein is CASSRDRASNQPQHF.

The DNA for the CDR3 is TGCGCCAGCAGCCAAGTGGGGACAGGGGGCGGTCAGCCCCAGCATTTT. This encodes CASSQVGTGGGQPQHF. The rearrangement joins TRBV4-1 to TRBJ1-5; 12 nucleotides line up with TRBD1. CDR1 MGHRA and CDR2 YSYEKL come from the germline V gene. The CDR3 sequence is 16 residues long. The V gene end was trimmed by 1 base and the J gene end by 6 bases; junction bases not matched to a gene: 4.

This chain connects TRBV18 to TRBJ2-3; 9 bases are shared with TRBD1. The germline V gene has CDR1 KGHSH and CDR2 LQKENI. V lost 4 bases, J lost 3 bases, and 14 bases stayed unmatched. The CDR3 runs to 18 residues. CDR3 protein: CASSRDPPGQGMTDTQYF. The DNA of the CDR3 is TGTGCCAGCTCACGCGACCCTCCGGGACAGGGTATGACAGATACGCAGTATTTT.

The gene calls are TRBV24-1 and TRBJ2-2; 9 positions agree with TRBD1. CDR1 and CDR2 (germline): KGHDR, SFDVKD. The CDR3 extends over 14 amino acids. Trimming cost V 9 bases and J 3 bases; bases outside gene matches: 4. CDR3 bases: TGTGCCACCCGGGGACAGGGTTACACCGGGGAGCTGTTTTTT. Its translation is CATRGQGYTGELFF.

V and J are TRBV3-1 (or the pseudogene TRBV3-2) and TRBJ1-1; TRBD1 is a possible D gene (5 bases). The CDR3 extends over 14 amino acids. V was cut by 6 bases and J by 1 base, with 12 bases left in between. Germline lookup yields CDR1 LGHDT and CDR2 YNNKEL (reference sequence). The CDR3 reads CASSLRETNTEAFF. For the CDR3, the DNA is TGTGCCAGCAGTCTCAGGGAGACGAACACTGAAGCTTTCTTT.

The chain combines TRBV19 with TRBJ2-1; D is undetermined. There are 14 residues in the CDR3. Germline V gene lookup returns CDR1 LNHDA and CDR2 SQIVND (reference sequence). The germline V and J ends were trimmed by 3 bases and 3 bases, with 9 bases remaining between them. CDR3 sequence (DNA): TGTGCCAGTAGTATGGAACAGAACTACAATGAGCAGTTCTTC. Residues: CASSMEQNYNEQFF.

The chain has TRBV5-4 and TRBJ2-2; D may be TRBD1 or TRBD2 (5 bases each). V lost 0 bases and J lost 4, with 10 bases in between. The CDR3 loop spans 15 amino acids. Germline V gene lookup returns CDR1 SGHNT and CDR2 YYREEE (reference sequence). The CDR3 DNA reads as TGTGCCAGCAGCTTGGGAGGGGTTAGCACCGGGGAGCTGTTTTTT. It yields the protein CASSLGGVSTGELFF.

The chain links TRBV24-1 to TRBJ2-1; 13 nucleotides match TRBD2. CDR3 length: 19 residues. The V and J ends lost 0 bases and 2 bases, in that order; junction bases with no gene match: 6. The V gene's germline CDR1 is KGHDR and CDR2 SFDVKD. The CDR3: CATSDLTSGGAFPYNEQFF. The CDR3, as DNA: TGTGCCACCAGTGATTTGACTAGCGGGGGGGCCTTTCCCTACAATGAGCAGTTCTTC.

The gene calls are TRBV29-1 and TRBJ1-5; TRBD1 might be the D (5 bases). The V gene lost 5 bases and the J gene lost 1 base, with 6 bases spanning the gap. This CDR3 contains 12 residues. Looked up from germline, CDR1 is SQVTM and CDR2 is ANQGSEA. The DNA of the CDR3 is TGCAGCGTTCGGGACAGCAATCAGCCCCAGCATTTT. Encoded protein: CSVRDSNQPQHF.

The V call is TRBV6-2 or TRBV6-3, the J call TRBJ1-3; D not resolved. This CDR3 is built from 13 residues. Trimming left V 5 bases short and J 8 bases short, with 13 bases between. Germline V lookup: CDR1 MNHEY, CDR2 SVGEGT. The DNA of the CDR3 is TGTGCCAGCAGTCTCCGACACGGGGACACCATATATTTT. This sequence encodes CASSLRHGDTIYF.

Only a few counts were recorded for this clone. The genes are TRBV9 and TRBJ1-1; possibly TRBD1 for D (5 bases). Trimming removed 0 bases at V and 10 bases at J, with 19 bases between. The CDR3 spans 15 residues. CDR1 is SGDLS and CDR2 is YYNGEE in the germline V gene. CDR3 in DNA: TGTGCCAGCAGCGTAGACAGCGGATTCTTCGGGGGAGCTTTCTTT. Translation: CASSVDSGFFGGAFF.

The chain recombines TRBV28 with TRBJ1-1; D call uncertain. CDR1 is MDHEN and CDR2 is SYDVKM in the germline V gene. Trimming cost V 7 bases and J 6 bases, with 9 bases left between them. The CDR3 extends over 11 amino acids. CDR3 coding DNA: TGTGCCAGCACCTTCGAATCTGAAGCTTTCTTT. Its protein is CASTFESEAFF. Drawing the rest from reference TRBV28 and TRBJ1-1, the complete variable domain is DVKVTQSSRYLVKRTGEKVFLECVQDMDHENMFWYRQDPGLGLRLIYFSYDVKMKEKGDIPEGYSVSREKKERFSLILESASTNQTSMYLCASTFESEAFFGQGTRLTVV.

The genes are TRBV30 and TRBJ1-4; no definite D call. V was trimmed by 7 bases and J by 8 bases, leaving 14 bases between them. The CDR3 has 12 residues. The germline V gene encodes CDR1 GTSNPN and CDR2 SVGIG (reference sequence). Here the CDR3 reads CAFRIYGEKLFF. The CDR3 DNA reads TGTGCCTTCCGAATATACGGGGAAAAACTGTTTTTT.

In nucleotides, the CDR3 is TGTGCCAGCAGCGGGCGCGGAGATACGCAGTATTTT. Its translation: CASSGRGDTQYF. The genes are TRBV6-2 or TRBV6-3 and TRBJ2-3; D gene unclear. CDR1 MNHEY and CDR2 SVGEGT come from the germline V gene. The V gene lost 6 bases and the J gene lost 5 bases, with 9 bases spanning the gap. This CDR3 spans 12 amino acids.

This chain joins TRBV5-1 and TRBJ1-1, with 7 bases fitting TRBD1. V shed 3 bases and J 4 bases; nucleotides not matched to a gene: 12. The CDR3 extends over 16 amino acids. Germline values: CDR1 SGHRS, CDR2 YFSETQ. Here the CDR3 DNA reads TGCGCCAGCAGCTATGACAGGGTTTCCGTTGCCACTGAAGCTTTCTTT. This encodes CASSYDRVSVATEAFF.

The gene calls are TRBV4-2 and TRBJ2-7; no firm D call. Germline assignment: CDR1 LGHNA and CDR2 YNFKEQ. Trimming removed 0 bases from V and 6 bases from J, with 6 bases in between. The CDR3 loop spans 12 amino acids. Here the CDR3 reads CASSQERSEQYF. The CDR3 DNA follows: TGTGCCAGCAGCCAAGAGCGCTCCGAGCAGTACTTC.

This rearrangement joins TRBV5-8 to TRBJ1-1, with a possible D match to TRBD1 (5 bases). The V end was cut by 2 bases, the J end by 5 bases, with 13 bases between. The CDR3 runs 14 residues. Germline V gene data show CDR1 as SGHTS and CDR2 as YDEGEE. The CDR3, as DNA: TGTGCCAGCAGCTTCCAGGGATCAAGGACTGAAGCTTTCTTT. Its protein is CASSFQGSRTEAFF.

The gene calls are TRBV3-1 (or the pseudogene TRBV3-2) and TRBJ2-1; 12 bases fit TRBD2. Germline loops: CDR1 LGHDT, CDR2 YNNKEL (reference sequence). This CDR3 is built from 14 residues. J gave up 4 bases and V 5 bases, and 0 bases lay outside the gene matches. Written as DNA, the CDR3 is TGTGCCAGCAGCGGACTAGCGGGGTACAATGAGCAGTTCTTC. Translation: CASSGLAGYNEQFF.